A single sample is the source of the 14 T cell receptor beta chains below, sequenced in a study of blood T cell repertoires in COVID-19. Repertoires were generated with immunoSEQ multiplex PCR, while TCRdb's copy carries only in-frame clones and drops some. The sample holds about 230,000 clones; about 84% are singletons and the top ten take approximately 8%. The sequenced sample was peripheral blood. These receptors were collected from an elderly woman with acute or convalescent COVID-19.

This clone came up once. V and J are TRBV7-2 and TRBJ1-5, with D hard to call. V shed 1 base and J shed 7 bases, with 14 bases lying between them. This CDR3 has 15 residues. The germline V gene encodes CDR1 SGHTA and CDR2 FQGNSA. CDR3 protein: CASSLDGDTSQPQHF. The CDR3 nucleotides read TGTGCCAGCAGCTTAGACGGGGATACCAGCCAGCCCCAGCATTTT.

The V gene is TRBV4-1, the J gene TRBJ2-3; the D gene is possibly TRBD2 (5 bases). Germline V gene data show CDR1 as MGHRA and CDR2 as YSYEKL. Trimming stripped 1 base from V and 5 bases from J, with 25 bases between. This CDR3 has 19 residues. The CDR3 is CASSQAVILAGIGRDTQYF. The CDR3 DNA follows: TGCGCCAGCAGCCAAGCAGTCATCCTAGCCGGGATAGGTAGAGATACGCAGTATTTT.

The chain combines TRBV15 with TRBJ2-7; 12 bases match TRBD1. The CDR3 length is 16 residues. CDR1 is LNHNV and CDR2 is YYDKDF in the germline V gene (reference sequence). The J segment lost 4 bases and the V segment lost 1 base, leaving 5 bases of the junction unmatched. The CDR3 is CATSRGGTGGKYEQYF. For the CDR3, the DNA is TGTGCCACCAGCAGAGGGGGGACAGGGGGCAAGTACGAGCAGTACTTC.

This chain connects TRBV6-5 to TRBJ1-6, with 9 positions matching TRBD1. Unmatched junction bases numbered 4, after V lost 7 bases and J lost 12 bases. This CDR3 is built from 12 residues. CDR1 MNHEY and CDR2 SVGAGI come from the germline V gene. This CDR3 reads CASKQGQGPLHF. CDR3 in DNA: TGTGCCAGCAAACAGGGACAGGGACCCCTCCACTTT.

J is TRBJ2-3 and V is TRBV5-4; 7 nucleotides match TRBD1. Germline CDR1 and CDR2: SGHNT and YYREEE (reference sequence). There are 17 residues in the CDR3. J lost 0 bases, V lost 2 bases, and 9 bases had no gene match. In nucleotides, the CDR3 is TGTGCCAGCAGCTTCAAACAGGGGCAATCTAGCACAGATACGCAGTATTTT. Translated, it gives CASSFKQGQSSTDTQYF.

This clone has more than one count but fewer than ten. The rearrangement uses TRBV3-1 (or the pseudogene TRBV3-2) and TRBJ1-2; the match to TRBD1 covers 7 bases. Germline V gives CDR1 LGHDT, CDR2 YNNKEL (reference sequence). This CDR3 region has 14 residues. V lost 4 bases and J lost 1; bases outside the gene matches: 3. The CDR3 sequence: CASSLGTDNYGYTF. The CDR3 region has the DNA TGTGCCAGCAGCCTTGGGACAGATAACTATGGCTACACCTTC.

CDR3 protein: CASSIGTGKPGEQYF. In DNA, the CDR3 is TGTGCCAGTAGTATAGGGACAGGGAAACCGGGCGAGCAGTACTTC. The genes are TRBV19 and TRBJ2-7, with 8 bases that match TRBD1. The CDR3 length is 15 residues. V dropped 1 base and J dropped 6; count of bases not matched to a gene: 8. The germline CDR1 and CDR2 sequences are LNHDA and SQIVND (reference sequence).

This clone was detected a few times. The chain couples TRBV29-1 to TRBJ2-1; D possibly corresponds to TRBD1 (6 bases). Trimming shortened V by 3 bases and J by 7 bases, and 10 bases separated the two germline ends. Germline V gene sequence: CDR1 SQVTM, CDR2 ANQGSEA. The CDR3 spans 12 residues. The CDR3 region is CSVDQGRNEQFF. The CDR3 DNA sequence: TGCAGCGTTGATCAGGGGAGAAATGAGCAGTTCTTC.

This chain links TRBV9 with TRBJ2-1; 14 bases match TRBD2. CDR1 and CDR2 (germline): SGDLS, YYNGEE. The CDR3 runs 15 residues. V lost 3 bases to trimming and J lost 5 bases; unmatched junction nucleotides: 1. The CDR3 DNA reads TGTGCCAGCAGCGCGGGACTAGCGGGGGACAATGAGCAGTTCTTC. Translating it yields CASSAGLAGDNEQFF.

The chain employs TRBV5-1 and TRBJ2-2; D gene uncertain. Trimming left V 0 bases short and J 2 bases short, with 8 bases between. This CDR3 has 15 residues. The germline CDR1 and CDR2 sequences are SGHRS and YFSETQ. The CDR3 sequence: CASSLATLNTGELFF. The CDR3 nucleotides are TGCGCCAGCAGCTTGGCCACCCTAAACACCGGGGAGCTGTTTTTT.

By share, this clone ranks as medium-sized (0.01 to 0.1%). The V call is TRBV7-9, the J call TRBJ1-1; TRBD1 might be the D (5 bases). Germline CDR1 reads SEHNR; CDR2 reads FQNEAQ (reference sequence). Trimming removed 0 bases at V and 10 bases at J, with 9 bases between. The CDR3 covers 12 residues. In DNA form, the CDR3 reads TGTGCCAGCAGCTTAGCGACAGTTGGAGCTTTCTTT. It encodes CASSLATVGAFF.

CDR3 bases: TGTGCCAGTAGTGCCTCGACAGGGGGCCACAATCAGCCCCAGCATTTT. It yields the protein CASSASTGGHNQPQHF. The chain links TRBV19 to TRBJ1-5, with TRBD1 matching 10 bases. CDR1 and CDR2 from the germline V gene are LNHDA and SQIVND (reference sequence). The CDR3 is 16 amino acids. V gave up 5 bases and J gave up 3 bases; unmatched junction bases: 7. Drawing the rest from reference TRBV19 and TRBJ1-5, the complete variable domain is DGGITQSPKYLFRKEGQNVTLSCEQNLNHDAMYWYRQDPGQGLRLIYYSQIVNDFQKGDIAEGYSVSREKKESFPLTVTSAQKNPTAFYLCASSASTGGHNQPQHFGDGTRLSIL.

This clone was detected a few times. The chain uses TRBV6-5 and TRBJ1-2, with TRBD1 identical over 9 bases. This CDR3 contains 13 residues. CDR1 and CDR2 from the germline V gene are MNHEY and SVGAGI. The trim removed 7 bases at V and 6 bases at J, leaving 6 bases unmatched. As DNA, the CDR3 is TGTGCCAGCACACGGGACAGGGACGATGGCTACACCTTC. Translating gives CASTRDRDDGYTF.

V and J are TRBV11-2 and TRBJ2-1; 10 positions agree with TRBD2. In germline, CDR1 is SGHAT, CDR2 FQNNGV. There are 15 residues in the CDR3. Trimming at V came to 2 bases and at J to 8 bases, leaving 6 bases not matched to a gene. The CDR3 nucleotides read TGTGCCAGCAGCTTATCCAGCGGGGGGGTTGATGAGCAGTTCTTC. It specifies CASSLSSGGVDEQFF.